This is a list of T cell receptor beta chains from one sample in a study of blood T cell repertoires in COVID-19. Generated by immunoSEQ multiplex PCR, the TCRdb table keeps only in-frame clones and is missing some. This table has some 270,000 clones, approximately 86% appearing once. Input material: peripheral blood. Source of these receptors: a human donor with COVID-19, enrolled during active disease. The donor label of this sample is uncertain. Both conserved end residues are part of each CDR3. Each record gives: D gene, J gene, clone size, V gene, CDR3 DNA, CDR3 protein. D genes are given only for firm matches. Clone size is stated in some rows and not others, as once, few, many or a class when expanded.

NA	TRBJ2-1	NA	TRBV5-1	TGCGCCAGCAGCTTGGAGGCAGGGCAGGTAAATGAGCAGTTCTTC	CASSLEAGQVNEQFF
NA	TRBJ1-5	NA	TRBV7-8	TGTGCCAGCAGCGGAGAGTATAGCAATCAGCCCCAGCATTTT	CASSGEYSNQPQHF
NA	TRBJ2-3	NA	TRBV9	TGTGCCAGCAGCGTAGACTTTCCTGCCGCAGATACGCAGTATTTT	CASSVDFPAADTQYF
NA	TRBJ1-1	NA	TRBV30	TGTGCCTGGAGATTGGGCAGGGTGAACACTGAAGCTTTCTTT	CAWRLGRVNTEAFF
TRBD1	TRBJ1-3	NA	TRBV12-3/TRBV12-4	TGTGCCAGCAGTGCGGGGACAGGGACCTCCATATATTTT	CASSAGTGTSIYF
NA	TRBJ1-2	NA	TRBV6-5	TGTGCCAGCAGTTTACAGGTTAACTATGGCTACACCTTC	CASSLQVNYGYTF
NA	TRBJ1-2	NA	TRBV18	TGTGCCAGCTCACCGACAGGATATCAGCATGGCTACACCTTC	CASSPTGYQHGYTF
TRBD1	TRBJ1-2	NA	TRBV3-1/TRBV3-2	TGTGCCAGCAGCTATGGACAGGGAGATGGCTACACCTTC	CASSYGQGDGYTF
NA	TRBJ2-7	few	TRBV7-9	TGTGCCAGCAGCTTCTCCGGGAATTCCTACGAGCAGTACTTC	CASSFSGNSYEQYF
TRBD2	TRBJ2-7	NA	TRBV6-1	TGTGCCAGCAGTGAAGCGCTCTTGGGGGGCGGGAGGTTCTACGAGCAGTACTTC	CASSEALLGGGRFYEQYF
NA	TRBJ2-1	NA	TRBV7-2	TGTGCCAGCAGCTCCCCCGGAGGGACCTCTCAGTTCTTC	CASSSPGGTSQFF
NA	TRBJ2-7	NA	TRBV11-1	TGTGCCAGCAGCTTAGCGGTGAGCTACGAGCAGTACTTC	CASSLAVSYEQYF
TRBD1	TRBJ1-1	many	TRBV10-3	TGTGCCATCCAGGGGGGTACTGACACTGAAGCTTTCTTT	CAIQGGTDTEAFF
NA	TRBJ1-5	NA	TRBV30	TGTGCCTGGAACGCCGGGGTAGGGGGTCAGCCCCAGCATTTT	CAWNAGVGGQPQHF
NA	TRBJ1-6	NA	TRBV29-1	TGCAGCGTCTCGGAGGGAGTCCCTAATTCACCCCTCCACTTT	CSVSEGVPNSPLHF
NA	TRBJ1-5	NA	TRBV5-1	TGCGCCAGCAGCCCCTCGGGCAATCAGCCCCAGCATTTT	CASSPSGNQPQHF
NA	TRBJ1-6	NA	TRBV21-1	TGTGCCAGCAGCAAACCCAGGCGATCGGATGATTCACCCCTCCACTTT	CASSKPRRSDDSPLHF
TRBD1	TRBJ1-2	NA	TRBV6-5	TGTGCCAGCAGAACGCCGGGACAGGGTTATGGCTACACCTTC	CASRTPGQGYGYTF
NA	TRBJ1-1	NA	TRBV27	TGTGCCAGCAGCCGAATGGAGGGTTCGTTTCTCTTGGGCACTGAAGCTTTCTTT	CASSRMEGSFLLGTEAFF
TRBD2	TRBJ2-3	NA	TRBV7-9	TGTGCCAGCAGCTTCTCGCGGGAGGCAGATACGCAGTATTTT	CASSFSREADTQYF
TRBD2	TRBJ2-3	NA	TRBV2	TGTGCCAGCAGTGAAAGAACTAGCGGCACAGATACGCAGTATTTT	CASSERTSGTDTQYF
TRBD2	TRBJ2-1	NA	TRBV11-2	TGTGCCAGCAGCTTAGATGGGGGAATGGGACTAGTGAGTAAATTGTTCTTC	CASSLDGGMGLVSKLFF
TRBD1	TRBJ1-2	NA	TRBV3-1/TRBV3-2	TGTGCCAGCAGCCATTGGACAGGGACCTATGGCTACACCTTC	CASSHWTGTYGYTF
TRBD1	TRBJ2-2	NA	TRBV19	TGTGCCAGTGACGACAGGGTTAACACCGGGGAGCTGTTTTTT	CASDDRVNTGELFF
NA	TRBJ1-4	NA	TRBV12-3/TRBV12-4	TGTGCCACAAAAAGGGAGACGGAAAAACTGTTTTTT	CATKRETEKLFF
NA	TRBJ1-3	NA	TRBV29-1	TGCAGCGTTGAAAGGGGTCTGTCTGGAAACACCATATATTTT	CSVERGLSGNTIYF
NA	TRBJ1-5	NA	TRBV19	TGTGCCAGTAGTATTGTGGTGGGGCCCATGGGCAATCAGCCCCAGCATTTT	CASSIVVGPMGNQPQHF
NA	TRBJ2-2	NA	TRBV6-4	TGTGCCAGCAGCCTTCAGCCAGGGGCCGGGGAGCTGTTTTTT	CASSLQPGAGELFF
NA	TRBJ2-3	NA	TRBV5-1	TGCGCCAGCAGCTTGGCGGAAGCGGGCCCGAGCACAGATACGCAGTATTTT	CASSLAEAGPSTDTQYF
NA	TRBJ1-2	NA	TRBV5-4	TGTGCCAGCAGCCTTCCACAGAGTAACTATGGCTACACCTTC	CASSLPQSNYGYTF
NA	TRBJ1-1	few	TRBV19	TGTGCCACTCAAACTACGTCGGCCGTGAACACTGAAGCTTTCTTT	CATQTTSAVNTEAFF
TRBD2	TRBJ2-7	NA	TRBV6-2/TRBV6-3	TGTGCCAGCAGTTACTCCTTCCGCGGGAGATACGAGCAGTACTTC	CASSYSFRGRYEQYF
TRBD1	TRBJ1-2	once	TRBV19	TGTGCCAGTAGTATAAGACAGGGGTCGGTTGGCGGCTACACCTTC	CASSIRQGSVGGYTF
NA	TRBJ1-1	NA	TRBV29-1	TGCAGCGCCCAAAGCGGGTCTTACACTGAAGCTTTCTTT	CSAQSGSYTEAFF
NA	TRBJ1-5	NA	TRBV28	TGTGCCAGCAGTTTAACCGCGGCAGGGGGCAATCAGCCCCAGCATTTT	CASSLTAAGGNQPQHF
NA	TRBJ2-2	NA	TRBV6-2/TRBV6-3	TGTGCCAGCAGTTACCCACAGCTCTCGAACACCGGGGAGCTGTTTTTT	CASSYPQLSNTGELFF